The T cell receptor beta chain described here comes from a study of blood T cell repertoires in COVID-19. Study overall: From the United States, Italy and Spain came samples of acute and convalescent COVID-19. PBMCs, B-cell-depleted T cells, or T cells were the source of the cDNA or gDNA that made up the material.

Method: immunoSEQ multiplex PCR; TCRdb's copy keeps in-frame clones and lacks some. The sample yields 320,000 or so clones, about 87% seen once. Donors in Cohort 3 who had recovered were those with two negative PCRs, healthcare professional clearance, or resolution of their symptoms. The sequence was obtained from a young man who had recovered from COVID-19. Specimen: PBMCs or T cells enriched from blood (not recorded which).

The CDR3 loop reads CASSSPGQGSEKLFF. The CDR3 DNA sequence: TGTGCCAGCAGCTCGCCGGGACAGGGAAGTGAAAAACTGTTTTTT. The V call is TRBV5-4, the J call TRBJ1-4; 9 bases are shared with TRBD1. V shed 3 bases, J shed 7 bases, and the junction held 7 bases outside the gene matches. CDR3 length: 15 residues. CDR1 and CDR2 (germline): SGHNT, YYREEE (reference sequence).